These 27 T cell receptor beta chains share one sample of origin, sequenced in a study of Graves' ophthalmopathy and Graves' hyperthyroidism. The sequenced template was RNA, covering the TCR beta CDR3 region. HTBI primers served in a first-round RT-PCR, which a second-round multiplex PCR followed. TCRdb called the multiplex PCR reads again in MiXCR, with one record for every CDR3 protein. The top ten hold around 43% of the sample, which has about 240,000 distinct CDR3 sequences, 45% to 55% seen once. Input material: peripheral blood. These receptors all stem from an adult man with Graves' ophthalmopathy.

V and J are TRBV5-4 and TRBJ2-7; TRBD2 might be the D (5 bases). The V end was cut by 6 bases, the J end by 2 bases, with 12 bases between. The CDR3 is 13 amino acids. CDR1 is SGHNT, CDR2 YYREEE, per germline (reference sequence). The CDR3 here is CASTRESTYEQYF. The CDR3 DNA follows: TGTGCCAGCACTAGGGAGAGCACCTACGAGCAGTACTTC.

This clonotype was seen only a few times. The CDR3 bases are TGTGCCAGCAGCCAAGGGGGAATTGGTCAGCCCCAGCATTTT. Encoded protein: CASSQGGIGQPQHF. The V call is TRBV7-6, the J call TRBJ1-5, with D perhaps TRBD1 (6 bases). V dropped 5 bases and J dropped 6 bases, with 14 bases sitting between them. CDR1 is SGHVS and CDR2 is FNYEAQ in the germline V gene. The CDR3 extends over 14 amino acids.

This clonotype appeared many times. The chain has TRBV29-1 and TRBJ2-5; the D is unclear. Trimming left V 4 bases short and J 2 bases short, with 8 bases between. Germline-derived CDR1 and CDR2 are SQVTM and ANQGSEA. The CDR3 sequence is 12 residues long. This CDR3 is CSVVRAQETQYF. CDR3 in DNA: TGCAGCGTTGTAAGAGCGCAAGAGACCCAGTACTTC.

This clonotype came up a few times. The chain combines TRBV20-1 with TRBJ2-5, with D unresolved. This CDR3 has 14 residues. CDR1 DFQATT and CDR2 SNEGSKA come from the germline V gene (reference sequence). V was shortened by 1 base and J by 5 bases, with 14 bases between the two germline ends. CDR3: CSARADASSETQYF. In DNA, the CDR3 is TGCAGTGCTAGAGCCGATGCGTCAAGCGAGACCCAGTACTTC.

This clonotype came up many times. This sequence joins TRBV7-8 and TRBJ1-6, with a possible D match to TRBD1 (6 bases). V gave up 1 base and J gave up 10 bases, with 11 bases separating them. The CDR3 totals 14 residues. Germline loops: CDR1 SGHVS, CDR2 FQNEAQ. As DNA, the CDR3 is TGTGCCAGCAGCTTAGAACAGGGCGACTCACCCCTCCACTTT. It yields the protein CASSLEQGDSPLHF.

The J gene is TRBJ1-4, the V gene TRBV28; D unclear. Germline V CDR1 and CDR2: MDHEN, SYDVKM. Between the trimmed V and J ends, which lost 5 bases and 8 bases, there was a span of 12 bases. This CDR3 has 13 residues. The CDR3 sequence is CASSREGKEKLFF. The CDR3 DNA reads as TGTGCCAGCAGTAGGGAGGGAAAGGAAAAACTGTTTTTT.

This rearrangement joins TRBV2 to TRBJ1-2, with no clear D. The CDR3 runs to 12 residues. Germline CDR1 is SNHLY and CDR2 is FYNNEI. V was pared by 7 bases and J by 4 bases, with 10 bases between. CDR3 coding DNA: TGTGCCAGCATGGCAGAGGGCTATGGCTACACCTTC. Translation: CASMAEGYGYTF.

This clonotype was picked up a small number of times. The chain recombines TRBV20-1 with TRBJ1-6; TRBD1 is a possible D gene (6 bases). The CDR3 has 16 residues. The germline CDR1 and CDR2 sequences are DFQATT and SNEGSKA (reference sequence). V lost 1 base, J lost 9 bases, and 19 bases lay in between. The chain's CDR3 is CSARAAQTGRASPLHF. CDR3 nucleotide sequence: TGCAGTGCTAGAGCAGCACAGACAGGAAGGGCTTCACCCCTCCACTTT.

This chain joins TRBV25-1 and TRBJ2-5, with D tentatively TRBD2 (6 bases). Deletions cut 6 bases from V and 0 bases from J, with 14 bases between. The CDR3 spans 15 residues. Germline V gene sequence: CDR1 MGHDK, CDR2 SYGVNS. The CDR3, as DNA: TGTGCCAGCAGCCAGGGACTGCAGTACCAAGAGACCCAGTACTTC. Translated: CASSQGLQYQETQYF.

V is TRBV10-3 and J is TRBJ2-5; TRBD1 matches at 9 bases. Per the germline V gene, CDR1 is ENHRY and CDR2 is SYGVKD. The CDR3 is 15 residues long. V was pared by 5 bases and J by 4 bases, with 8 bases of the junction left unmatched. This CDR3 is CAISPHTDRGETQYF. The DNA for the CDR3 is TGTGCCATCAGTCCACATACGGACAGGGGAGAGACCCAGTACTTC.

This clonotype was recorded a few times. J is TRBJ2-2 and V is TRBV24-1; 7 bases fit TRBD1. Per the germline V gene, CDR1 is KGHDR and CDR2 is SFDVKD. The CDR3 runs to 16 residues. The V gene end was trimmed by 3 bases and the J gene end by 5 bases; junction bases not matched to a gene: 8. The CDR3 nucleotides read TGTGCCACCAGTGATACCCGGGACAGACTGACCGGGGAGCTGTTTTTT. Translating gives CATSDTRDRLTGELFF.

Points on this clonotype: Being one base from a much bigger clone, this may be a read error. The chain links TRBV12-3 or TRBV12-4 to TRBJ2-5; D is unclear. The CDR3 is 12 amino acids. CDR3 nucleotides: TGTGCTAGTGGTTTGACCGGAGAGGCCCAGTACTTC. It translates to CASGLTGEAQYF.

Concerning this clonotype itself: Relative to the germline gene, one junction end is altered; a read error may explain this. CDR3 protein: CASSGSANTGELYF. The CDR3 coding sequence is TGTGCCAGTAGTGGATCCGCGAACACCGGGGAGCTGTACTTC. The chain uses TRBV19 and TRBJ2-2; possible D gene TRBD2, 5 bases. This CDR3 is 14 amino acids long. Germline V gene data show CDR1 as LNHDA and CDR2 as SQIVND (reference sequence).

This clonotype was detected only a few times. The CDR3 region has the DNA TGTGCCAGCTCACCACGGACAGAACCAAAAGAGACCCAGTACTTC. Amino acids: CASSPRTEPKETQYF. This rearrangement joins TRBV24-1 to TRBJ2-5; D perhaps matches TRBD1 (6 bases). Trimming cost V 11 bases and J 3 bases, with 21 bases left between them. The germline gives CDR1 KGHDR, CDR2 SFDVKD. This CDR3 is 15 amino acids long.

J is TRBJ2-7 and V is TRBV7-9; D is uncertain. Trimming stripped 6 bases from V and 1 base from J, with 7 bases between. The germline gives CDR1 SEHNR, CDR2 FQNEAQ (reference sequence). The CDR3 length is 12 residues. CDR3 DNA sequence: TGTGCCAGCAGGGACGTATCCTACGAGCAGTACTTC. Translated, it gives CASRDVSYEQYF.

This clonotype was detected only a few times. V usage is TRBV7-2 and J usage is TRBJ2-3; D is ambiguous. The CDR3 length is 11 residues. V was clipped by 5 bases and J by 3 bases, with 3 bases between them. CDR1 is SGHTA and CDR2 is FQGNSA in the germline V gene. CDR3 loop: CASSRTDTQYF. CDR3 in DNA: TGTGCCAGCAGCCGGACAGATACGCAGTATTTT.

Regarding this clonotype: Mismatch with germline at one junction end may stem from a read error. CDR3 in amino acids: CASSKRRGSYGYTF. The DNA of the CDR3 is TGTGCCAGCAGCAAAAGGAGGGGTAGCTATGGTTACACCTTC. The rearrangement uses TRBV9 and TRBJ1-2; D is perhaps TRBD1 (5 bases). The CDR3 contains 14 residues. CDR1 is SGDLS and CDR2 is YYNGEE in the germline V gene.

CDR3 in amino acids: CASSGRTGGNEKLFF. The CDR3 DNA reads as TGTGCCAGCAGCGGACGGACAGGGGGCAACGAAAAACTGTTTTTT. This sequence joins TRBV11-1 and TRBJ1-4, with 11 bases that match TRBD1. CDR3 size: 15 residues. The germline CDR1 and CDR2 sequences are SGHAT and FQDESV (reference sequence). J lost 8 bases, V lost 5 bases, and 7 bases had no gene match.

The chain couples TRBV5-1 to TRBJ1-1, with unresolved D. The CDR3 length is 13 residues. V was shortened by 0 bases and J by 5 bases, with 8 bases between the two germline ends. CDR1 is SGHRS, CDR2 YFSETQ, per germline. The CDR3 region has the DNA TGCGCCAGCAGCTTGGAAGGGCAGACTGAAGCTTTCTTT. This sequence encodes CASSLEGQTEAFF.

This clonotype has only a few counts. V gene TRBV7-6 combines with J gene TRBJ1-2; D is perhaps TRBD1 (6 bases). The CDR3 is made up of 15 amino acids. V lost 0 bases and J 8 bases, leaving 16 bases between the germline ends. Germline loops: CDR1 SGHVS, CDR2 FNYEAQ. The DNA for the CDR3 is TGTGCCAGCAGCTTAGCACAGGGTGGTACATACGGCTACACCTTC. Translated, it gives CASSLAQGGTYGYTF.

The sample holds a few counts of this clonotype. The chain joins TRBV5-5 to TRBJ2-5; D not certain. Per germline, CDR1 SGHKS and CDR2 YYEKEE (reference sequence). This CDR3 region has 13 residues. V lost 1 base, J lost 4 bases, and 8 bases lay in between. In DNA form, the CDR3 reads TGTGCCAGCAGCTTGTATCAAAGAGAGACCCAGTACTTC. Its protein is CASSLYQRETQYF.

The rearrangement uses TRBV19 and TRBJ2-2, with TRBD1 matching over 12 bases. Germline loops: CDR1 LNHDA, CDR2 SQIVND (reference sequence). This CDR3 is built from 16 residues. V shed 9 bases and J 5 bases; nucleotides not matched to a gene: 10. The CDR3 sequence is CASSLLGQGATGELFF. The DNA of the CDR3 is TGTGCCAGCAGCTTGTTGGGACAGGGGGCTACCGGGGAGCTGTTTTTT.

The DNA for the CDR3 is TGTGCCAGCAGCCCAGATGGAGGTAATTCACCCCTCCACTTT. Protein: CASSPDGGNSPLHF. This chain links TRBV9 with TRBJ1-6; D remains unclear. The V end was cut by 4 bases, the J end by 6 bases, with 11 bases between. Germline V lookup: CDR1 SGDLS, CDR2 YYNGEE. CDR3 length: 14 residues.

This clonotype was counted a few times. The chain combines TRBV15 with TRBJ1-4; maybe TRBD1 (5 bases). The CDR3 length is 16 residues. CDR1 and CDR2 from the germline V gene are LNHNV and YYDKDF (reference sequence). Trimming left V 0 bases short and J 4 bases short, with 12 bases between. CDR3 sequence reads: CATSRDATANNEKLFF. The CDR3 region has the DNA TGTGCCACCAGCAGAGATGCGACAGCTAATAATGAAAAACTGTTTTTT.

The gene calls are TRBV24-1 and TRBJ1-2; a weak D match, TRBD1 (6 bases). This CDR3 is built from 13 residues. CDR1 is KGHDR and CDR2 is SFDVKD in the germline V gene. The V end lost 5 bases, the J end lost 6 bases, and 12 bases lay between the germline ends. CDR3 nucleotide sequence: TGTGCCACCAGTGCCCGACGACAGGATGGCTACACCTTC. This gives the protein CATSARRQDGYTF.

The genes are TRBV7-3 and TRBJ2-5; 8 nucleotides line up with TRBD2. The germline gives CDR1 SGHTA, CDR2 FQGTGA. The CDR3 contains 15 residues. V lost 4 bases to trimming and J lost 5 bases; unmatched junction nucleotides: 9. The CDR3 DNA follows: TGTGCCAGCAGCTGGCGGGGGGCGTCCTGGGAGACCCAGTACTTC. This codes for CASSWRGASWETQYF. The full variable domain, completed using reference TRBV7-3 and TRBJ2-5, is GAGVSQTPSNKVTEKGKYVELRCDPISGHTALYWYRQSLGQGPEFLIYFQGTGAADDSGLPNDRFFAVRPEGSVSTLKIQRTERGDSAVYLCASSWRGASWETQYFGPGTRLLVL.

This clonotype was counted a single time. The chain combines TRBV5-8 with TRBJ2-5, with D perhaps assigned TRBD1 or TRBD2 (5 bases each). The J call could be wrong; TRBJ2-7 is a better fit for the DNA end. CDR1 SGHTS and CDR2 YDEGEE come from the germline V gene. This CDR3 region has 15 residues. CDR3 nucleotide sequence: TGTGCCAGCAGTCCTTACTCATCTGGGGGTTACGAGCAGTACTTC. Translation gives CASSPYSSGGYEQYF.